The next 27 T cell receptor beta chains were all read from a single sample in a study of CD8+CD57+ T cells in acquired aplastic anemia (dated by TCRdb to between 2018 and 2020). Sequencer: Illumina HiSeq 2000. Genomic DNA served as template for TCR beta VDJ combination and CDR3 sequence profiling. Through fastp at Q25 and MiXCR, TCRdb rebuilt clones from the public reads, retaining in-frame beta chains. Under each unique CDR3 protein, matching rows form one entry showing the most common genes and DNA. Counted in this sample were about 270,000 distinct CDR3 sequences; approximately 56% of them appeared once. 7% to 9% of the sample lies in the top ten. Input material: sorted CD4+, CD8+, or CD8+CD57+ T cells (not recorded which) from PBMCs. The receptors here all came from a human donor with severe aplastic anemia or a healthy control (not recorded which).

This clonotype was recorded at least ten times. CDR3 amino acids: CASSIDGGSQGAYQETQYF. The CDR3 DNA reads TGTGCCAGTAGTATAGACGGCGGTAGTCAGGGGGCCTACCAAGAGACCCAGTACTTC. The chain couples TRBV19 to TRBJ2-5; 8 bases are shared with TRBD1. The CDR3 spans 19 residues. The trim removed 0 bases at V and 0 bases at J, leaving 12 bases unmatched. The germline CDR1 and CDR2 sequences are LNHDA and SQIVND (reference sequence).

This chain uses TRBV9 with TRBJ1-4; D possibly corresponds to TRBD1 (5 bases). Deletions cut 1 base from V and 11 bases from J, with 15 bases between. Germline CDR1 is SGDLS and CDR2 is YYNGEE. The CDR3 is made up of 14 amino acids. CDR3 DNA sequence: TGTGCCAGCAGCGTATCAGGGATGGGCGAGAAACTGTTTTTT. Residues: CASSVSGMGEKLFF.

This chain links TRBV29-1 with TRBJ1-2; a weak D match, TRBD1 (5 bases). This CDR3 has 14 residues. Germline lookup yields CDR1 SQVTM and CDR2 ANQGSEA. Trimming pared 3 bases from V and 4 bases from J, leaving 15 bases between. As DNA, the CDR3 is TGCAGCGTTGATAAAGGGAAAGGGGTCTATGGCTACACCTTC. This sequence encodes CSVDKGKGVYGYTF.

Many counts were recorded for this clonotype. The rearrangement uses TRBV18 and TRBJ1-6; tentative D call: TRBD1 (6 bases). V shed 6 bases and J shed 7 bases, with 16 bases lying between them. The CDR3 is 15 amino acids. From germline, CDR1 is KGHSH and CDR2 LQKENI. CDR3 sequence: CASSQQGSANSPLHF. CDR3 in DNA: TGTGCCAGCTCTCAACAGGGTTCTGCGAATTCACCCCTCCACTTT.

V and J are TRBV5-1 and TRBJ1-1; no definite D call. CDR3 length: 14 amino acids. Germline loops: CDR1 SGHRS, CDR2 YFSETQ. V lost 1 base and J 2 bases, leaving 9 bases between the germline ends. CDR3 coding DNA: TGCGCCAGCAGCTTGCTAGGGCCCAACACTGAAGCTTTCTTT. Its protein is CASSLLGPNTEAFF. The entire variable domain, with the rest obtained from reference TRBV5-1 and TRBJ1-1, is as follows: KAGVTQTPRYLIKTRGQQVTLSCSPISGHRSVSWYQQTPGQGLQFLFEYFSETQRNKGNFPGRFSGRQFSNSRSEMNVSTLELGDSALYLCASSLLGPNTEAFFGQGTRLTVV.

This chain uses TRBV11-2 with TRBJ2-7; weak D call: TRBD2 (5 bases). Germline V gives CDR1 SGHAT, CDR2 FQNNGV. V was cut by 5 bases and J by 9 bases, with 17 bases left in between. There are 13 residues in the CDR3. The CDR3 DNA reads TGTGCCAGCAGCCAAGAGCGAGGGCATGGGCAGTACTTC. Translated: CASSQERGHGQYF.

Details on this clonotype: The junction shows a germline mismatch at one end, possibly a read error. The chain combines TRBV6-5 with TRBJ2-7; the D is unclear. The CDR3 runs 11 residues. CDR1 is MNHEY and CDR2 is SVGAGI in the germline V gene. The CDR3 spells CASSSYHEHYF. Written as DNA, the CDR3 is TGTGCCAGCAGTAGCTACCACGAGCATTACTTC.

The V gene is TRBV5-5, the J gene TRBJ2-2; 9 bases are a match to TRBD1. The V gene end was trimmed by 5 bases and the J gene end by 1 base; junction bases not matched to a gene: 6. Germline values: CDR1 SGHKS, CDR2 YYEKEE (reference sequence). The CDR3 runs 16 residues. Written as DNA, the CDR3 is TGTGCCAGCAGTACTCCGGGACAGGGGAACACCGGGGAGCTGTTTTTT. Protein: CASSTPGQGNTGELFF.

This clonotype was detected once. CDR3 sequence: CASSGNRQTDTQYF. The CDR3, as DNA: TGTGCCAGCAGTGGAAATCGCCAGACAGATACGCAGTATTTT. V usage is TRBV25-1 and J usage is TRBJ2-3, with no clear D. The germline V and J ends were trimmed by 4 bases and 3 bases, with 11 bases remaining between them. This CDR3 contains 14 residues. Germline CDR1 and CDR2: MGHDK and SYGVNS.

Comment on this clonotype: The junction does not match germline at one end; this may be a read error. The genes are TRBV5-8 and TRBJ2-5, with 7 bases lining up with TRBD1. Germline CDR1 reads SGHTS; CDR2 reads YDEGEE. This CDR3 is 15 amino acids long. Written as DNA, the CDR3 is TGCGCCAGCAGCCCCACCGCGGCAGGGGGAGAGACCCAGTACTTC. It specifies CASSPTAAGGETQYF. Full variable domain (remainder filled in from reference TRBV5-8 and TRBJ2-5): EAGVTQSPTHLIKTRGQQATLRCSPISGHTSVYWYQQALGLGLQFLLWYDEGEERNRGNFPPRFSGRQFPNYSSELNVNALELEDSALYLCASSPTAAGGETQYFGPGTRLLVL.

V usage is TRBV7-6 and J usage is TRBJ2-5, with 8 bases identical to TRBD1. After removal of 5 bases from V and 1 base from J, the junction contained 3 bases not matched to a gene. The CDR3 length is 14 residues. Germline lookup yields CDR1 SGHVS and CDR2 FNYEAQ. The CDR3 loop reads CASSHTGGQETQYF. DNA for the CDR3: TGTGCCAGCAGCCACACAGGGGGCCAAGAGACCCAGTACTTC.

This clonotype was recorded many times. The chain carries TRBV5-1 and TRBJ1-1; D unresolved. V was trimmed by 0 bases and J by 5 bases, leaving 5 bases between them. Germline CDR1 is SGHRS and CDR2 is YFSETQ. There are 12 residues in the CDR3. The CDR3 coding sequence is TGCGCCAGCAGCTTGGGAGTTACTGAAGCTTTCTTT. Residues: CASSLGVTEAFF.

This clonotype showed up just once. CDR3: CASSRFPGLAGEGETQYF. In nucleotides, the CDR3 is TGTGCCAGCAGCCGATTCCCGGGACTAGCGGGGGAAGGAGAGACCCAGTACTTC. The chain recombines TRBV7-9 with TRBJ2-5, with 14 positions matching TRBD2. The germline V gene encodes CDR1 SEHNR and CDR2 FQNEAQ (reference sequence). The CDR3 runs 18 residues. J gave up 4 bases and V 5 bases, and 12 bases lay outside the gene matches.

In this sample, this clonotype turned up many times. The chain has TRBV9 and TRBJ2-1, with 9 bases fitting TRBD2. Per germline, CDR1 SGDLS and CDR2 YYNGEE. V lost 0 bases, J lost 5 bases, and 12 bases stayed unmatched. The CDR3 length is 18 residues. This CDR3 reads CASSVEGAGGSWDNEQFF. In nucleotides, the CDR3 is TGTGCCAGCAGCGTAGAGGGGGCGGGGGGGTCATGGGACAATGAGCAGTTCTTC.

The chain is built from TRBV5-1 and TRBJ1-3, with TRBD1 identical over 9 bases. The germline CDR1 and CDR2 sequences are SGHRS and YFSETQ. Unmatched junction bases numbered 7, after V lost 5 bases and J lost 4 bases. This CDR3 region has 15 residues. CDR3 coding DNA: TGCGCCAGCAGTCTACAGGGGGCGCCCGGAAACACCATATATTTT. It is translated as CASSLQGAPGNTIYF.

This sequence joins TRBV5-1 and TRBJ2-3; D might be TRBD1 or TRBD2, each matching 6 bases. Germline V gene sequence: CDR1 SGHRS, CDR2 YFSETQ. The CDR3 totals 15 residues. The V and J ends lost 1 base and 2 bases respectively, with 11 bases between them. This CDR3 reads CASSLRGLNTDTQYF. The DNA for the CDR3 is TGCGCCAGCAGCTTGCGGGGGCTTAACACAGATACGCAGTATTTT. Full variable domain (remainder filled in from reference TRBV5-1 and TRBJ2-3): KAGVTQTPRYLIKTRGQQVTLSCSPISGHRSVSWYQQTPGQGLQFLFEYFSETQRNKGNFPGRFSGRQFSNSRSEMNVSTLELGDSALYLCASSLRGLNTDTQYFGPGTRLTVL.

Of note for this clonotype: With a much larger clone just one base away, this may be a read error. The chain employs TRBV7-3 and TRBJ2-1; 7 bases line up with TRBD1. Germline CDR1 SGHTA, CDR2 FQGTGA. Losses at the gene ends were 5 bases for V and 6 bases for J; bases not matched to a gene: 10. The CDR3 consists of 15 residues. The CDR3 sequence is CASSQRGTEGNEQFF. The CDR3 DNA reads TGTGCCAGCAGCCAGAGGGGGACAGAGGGCAATGAGCAGTTCTTC.

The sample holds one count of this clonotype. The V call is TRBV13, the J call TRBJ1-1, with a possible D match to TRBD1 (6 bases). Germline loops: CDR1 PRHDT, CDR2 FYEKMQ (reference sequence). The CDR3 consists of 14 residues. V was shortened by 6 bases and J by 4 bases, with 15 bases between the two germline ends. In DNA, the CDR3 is TGTGCCAGCAGGTTACGACAGGCACTCACTGAAGCTTTCTTT. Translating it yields CASRLRQALTEAFF.

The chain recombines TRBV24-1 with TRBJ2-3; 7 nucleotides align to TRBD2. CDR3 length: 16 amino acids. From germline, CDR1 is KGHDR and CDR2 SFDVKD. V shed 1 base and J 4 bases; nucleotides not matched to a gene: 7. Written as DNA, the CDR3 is TGTGCCACCAGTGATTTCGGCGGGAGAGCCCCAGATACGCAGTATTTT. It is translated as CATSDFGGRAPDTQYF.

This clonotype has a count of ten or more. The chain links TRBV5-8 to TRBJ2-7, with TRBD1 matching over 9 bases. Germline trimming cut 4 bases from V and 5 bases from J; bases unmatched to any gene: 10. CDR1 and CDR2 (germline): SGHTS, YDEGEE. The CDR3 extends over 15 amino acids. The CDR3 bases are TGTGCCAGCAGCCCAGTACCGGGACAGGGTAACGAGCAGTACTTC. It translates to CASSPVPGQGNEQYF.

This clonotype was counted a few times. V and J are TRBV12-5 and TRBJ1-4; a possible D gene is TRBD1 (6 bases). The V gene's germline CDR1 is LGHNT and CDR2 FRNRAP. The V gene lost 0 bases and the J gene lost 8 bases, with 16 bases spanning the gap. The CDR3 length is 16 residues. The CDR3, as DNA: TGTGCTAGTGGTTTGGTACTCAGGGGCCTTAGGGAAAAACTGTTTTTT. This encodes CASGLVLRGLREKLFF.

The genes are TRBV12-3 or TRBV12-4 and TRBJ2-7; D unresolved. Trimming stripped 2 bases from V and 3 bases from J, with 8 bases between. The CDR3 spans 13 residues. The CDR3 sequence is CASSLRSNYEQYF. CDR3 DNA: TGTGCCAGCAGTTTACGTAGCAACTACGAGCAGTACTTC.

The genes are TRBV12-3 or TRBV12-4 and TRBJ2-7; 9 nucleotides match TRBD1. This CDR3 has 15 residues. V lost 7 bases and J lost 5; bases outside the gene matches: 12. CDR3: CASTATGTGLNEQYF. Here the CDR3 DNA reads TGTGCCAGCACCGCCACAGGGACAGGGCTTAACGAGCAGTACTTC.

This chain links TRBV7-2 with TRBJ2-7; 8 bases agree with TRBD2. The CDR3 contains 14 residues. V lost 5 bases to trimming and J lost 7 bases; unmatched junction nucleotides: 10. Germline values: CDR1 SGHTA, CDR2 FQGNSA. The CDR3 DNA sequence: TGTGCCAGCAGCAACGGGCGGGGGGCGAGGGAGCAGTACTTC. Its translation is CASSNGRGAREQYF.

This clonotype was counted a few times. The CDR3 reads CASSLTQDEQYF. Written as DNA, the CDR3 is TGTGCCAGCAGCTTGACCCAGGACGAGCAGTACTTC. J is TRBJ2-7 and V is TRBV7-6; D not certain. V was pared by 3 bases and J by 5 bases, with 8 bases between. Germline V lookup: CDR1 SGHVS, CDR2 FNYEAQ. The CDR3 contains 12 residues.

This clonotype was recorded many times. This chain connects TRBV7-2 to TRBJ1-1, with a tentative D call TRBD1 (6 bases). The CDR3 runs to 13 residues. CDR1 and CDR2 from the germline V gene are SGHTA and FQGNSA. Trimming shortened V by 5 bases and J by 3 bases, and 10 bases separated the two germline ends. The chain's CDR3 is CASSKGEDTEAFF. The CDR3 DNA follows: TGTGCCAGCAGCAAGGGGGAGGACACTGAAGCTTTCTTT.

CDR3 amino acids: CSLRGSTDTQYF. CDR3 in DNA: TGCAGCCTGAGGGGCAGCACAGATACGCAGTATTTT. The chain joins TRBV20-1 to TRBJ2-3, with D perhaps assigned TRBD1 or TRBD2 (5 bases each). This CDR3 region has 12 residues. The germline V gene has CDR1 DFQATT and CDR2 SNEGSKA (reference sequence).